These 6 T cell receptor beta chains originate from one sample sequenced in a study of T cells in localized non-small cell lung cancer (dated by TCRdb to the early 2020s). Library construction relied on the immunoSEQ multiplex PCR assay. Held by TCRdb, this immuneACCESS table contains in-frame sequences only and omits some clones. Under half of the omission traces to an unresolved V gene where checked; the cause of the rest is unknown. The sample table records fewer than 40,000 clones; around 86% of these occur just once. Less than 5.5% of the sample is in the top ten clones. Sequenced material: peripheral blood, taken before any cancer treatment. Receptor source: a male donor older than 55 with stage III lung adenocarcinoma.

This chain joins TRBV19 and TRBJ2-3, with D unclear. Trimming shortened V by 5 bases and J by 5 bases, and 14 bases separated the two germline ends. Germline CDR1 LNHDA, CDR2 SQIVND (reference sequence). The CDR3 covers 14 residues. The CDR3 spells CASSLRSGKDTQYF. The CDR3 DNA reads TGTGCCAGTAGTCTGAGGTCGGGTAAAGATACGCAGTATTTT.

The J gene is TRBJ1-2, the V gene TRBV28; D gene uncertain. Trimming shortened V by 6 bases and J by 0 bases, and 23 bases separated the two germline ends. CDR1 and CDR2 from the germline V gene are MDHEN and SYDVKM. This CDR3 region has 18 residues. The CDR3 DNA reads TGTGCCAGCAGCTTTTCGACATTATGGGGAGGCACTAACTATGGCTACACCTTC. It is translated as CASSFSTLWGGTNYGYTF.

This chain links TRBV5-5 with TRBJ1-1; TRBD1 matches at 8 bases. V gave up 4 bases and J gave up 3 bases; unmatched junction bases: 8. Germline CDR1 and CDR2: SGHKS and YYEKEE (reference sequence). The CDR3 consists of 15 residues. This CDR3 reads CASSQQTGEYTEAFF. The CDR3 DNA reads as TGTGCCAGCAGCCAACAGACAGGGGAGTACACTGAAGCTTTCTTT.

This clone appeared once. The chain links TRBV28 to TRBJ2-1; D unresolved. The V gene lost 5 bases and the J gene lost 0 bases, with 8 bases spanning the gap. The length of the CDR3 is 14 residues. CDR1 is MDHEN and CDR2 is SYDVKM in the germline V gene. In DNA, the CDR3 is TGTGCCAGCAGTCCAGCGAGCTCCTACAATGAGCAGTTCTTC. Translated: CASSPASSYNEQFF.

V and J are TRBV5-8 and TRBJ1-4, with TRBD1 identical over 9 bases. This CDR3 contains 15 residues. CDR1 is SGHTS and CDR2 is YDEGEE in the germline V gene. J gave up 8 bases and V 4 bases, and 9 bases lay outside the gene matches. In DNA form, the CDR3 reads TGTGCCAGCAGCCTTCCGGGACAGGGTAGAGAAAAACTGTTTTTT. Translation gives CASSLPGQGREKLFF.

This sequence joins TRBV9 and TRBJ1-4, with D unresolved. CDR1 and CDR2 (germline): SGDLS, YYNGEE. The CDR3 runs 15 residues. V lost 0 bases and J lost 4, with 10 bases in between. CDR3 sequence: CASSVDYGFNEKLFF. CDR3 sequence (DNA): TGTGCCAGCAGCGTAGACTACGGATTTAATGAAAAACTGTTTTTT.